These 16 T cell receptor beta chains share one sample of origin, sequenced in a study of blood T cell repertoires in COVID-19. Clones were read by immunoSEQ multiplex PCR, and TCRdb kept only the in-frame ones, dropping some. The sample shows roughly 250,000 clones, 85% to 90% of them seen only once. Sequenced sample: PBMCs or T cells enriched from blood (not recorded which). The receptors here all came from a woman between 45 and 65 years old who had recovered from COVID-19.

The CDR3 coding sequence is TGTGCCAGCCAGGGACTAGCGGGAGGGACAGATACGCAGTATTTT. Encoded protein: CASQGLAGGTDTQYF. The chain couples TRBV28 to TRBJ2-3, with 16 positions matching TRBD2. Germline V gives CDR1 MDHEN, CDR2 SYDVKM. This CDR3 has 15 residues. Trimming at V came to 8 bases and at J to 3 bases, leaving 2 bases not matched to a gene.

The chain links TRBV11-2 to TRBJ2-3; 7 bases map to TRBD2. The germline CDR1 and CDR2 sequences are SGHAT and FQNNGV. The CDR3 spans 15 residues. The V segment lost 2 bases and the J segment 6 bases; nucleotides outside the gene matches: 8. The CDR3 loop reads CASSLNVQGGDTQYF. The CDR3 bases are TGTGCCAGCAGCTTAAATGTCCAGGGAGGGGATACGCAGTATTTT.

This clone appeared once. The CDR3 sequence is CATVRERNTEAFF. The CDR3 nucleotides are TGTGCCACAGTTCGGGAGAGGAACACTGAAGCTTTCTTT. This chain links TRBV6-1 with TRBJ1-1; D ambiguous. CDR1 is MNHNS and CDR2 is SASEGT in the germline V gene. Trimming left V 10 bases short and J 1 base short, with 13 bases between. This CDR3 is built from 13 residues.

The J gene is TRBJ2-7, the V gene TRBV5-4; D may be TRBD1 (6 bases). V was cut by 4 bases and J by 3 bases, with 11 bases left in between. CDR1 is SGHNT and CDR2 is YYREEE in the germline V gene (reference sequence). This CDR3 region has 13 residues. For the CDR3, the DNA is TGTGCCAGCAGCACTGGACAGAGCTACGAGCAGTACTTC. The encoded protein is CASSTGQSYEQYF.

The chain uses TRBV2 and TRBJ1-1, with D possibly being TRBD1 (5 bases). CDR1 SNHLY and CDR2 FYNNEI come from the germline V gene. Trimming shortened V by 5 bases and J by 2 bases, and 9 bases separated the two germline ends. There are 13 residues in the CDR3. DNA of the CDR3: TGTGCCAGCAGTCCTCAGGGTAACACTGAAGCTTTCTTT. Amino acid sequence: CASSPQGNTEAFF.

The genes are TRBV30 and TRBJ2-5; 8 bases match TRBD2. In germline, CDR1 is GTSNPN, CDR2 SVGIG (reference sequence). Trimming cost V 0 bases and J 5 bases; bases outside gene matches: 8. The CDR3 totals 15 residues. The CDR3 here is CAWSVGAGVGETQYF. CDR3 nucleotides: TGTGCCTGGAGTGTGGGAGCGGGAGTGGGTGAGACCCAGTACTTC.

This clone was seen a few times. The V and J genes are TRBV19 and TRBJ1-1; 9 bases agree with TRBD1. Per the germline V gene, CDR1 is LNHDA and CDR2 is SQIVND (reference sequence). With V trimmed by 6 bases and J by 1 base, 21 bases remained unmatched. This CDR3 region has 20 residues. The chain's CDR3 is CASRAPLFGTGISENTEAFF. The CDR3 DNA sequence: TGTGCCAGTAGGGCTCCGTTGTTCGGGACAGGGATTTCGGAGAACACTGAAGCTTTCTTT. The variable domain in full, with the rest retrieved from reference TRBV19 and TRBJ1-1, is DGGITQSPKYLFRKEGQNVTLSCEQNLNHDAMYWYRQDPGQGLRLIYYSQIVNDFQKGDIAEGYSVSREKKESFPLTVTSAQKNPTAFYLCASRAPLFGTGISENTEAFFGQGTRLTVV.

The rearrangement uses TRBV4-2 and TRBJ2-7, with 8 nucleotides matching TRBD1. Germline trimming cut 5 bases from V and 5 bases from J; bases unmatched to any gene: 5. Germline-derived CDR1 and CDR2 are LGHNA and YNFKEQ. CDR3 length equals 13 residues. The CDR3 loop reads CASSFRGQDEQYF. As DNA, the CDR3 is TGTGCCAGCAGCTTCAGGGGGCAGGACGAGCAGTACTTC.

The chain couples TRBV30 to TRBJ2-7, with TRBD1 identical over 10 bases. With 0 bases clipped from V and 2 bases from J, the junction kept 4 bases outside the gene matches. From germline, CDR1 is GTSNPN and CDR2 SVGIG (reference sequence). CDR3 length: 15 residues. The DNA for the CDR3 is TGTGCCTGGAGTGTACGGGACAGGGGCCCCTACGAGCAGTACTTC. Protein product: CAWSVRDRGPYEQYF.

The J gene is TRBJ1-6, the V gene TRBV6-5; D uncertain. The CDR3 has 14 residues. The germline CDR1 and CDR2 sequences are MNHEY and SVGAGI. The V gene lost 6 bases and the J gene lost 3 bases, with 9 bases spanning the gap. The CDR3 reads CASRVGGYNSPLHF. The CDR3 DNA reads as TGTGCCAGCAGGGTTGGCGGCTATAATTCACCCCTCCACTTT.

The chain links TRBV19 to TRBJ1-6, with 7 bases lining up with TRBD1. Germline assignment: CDR1 LNHDA and CDR2 SQIVND (reference sequence). CDR3 length: 14 amino acids. J was trimmed by 4 bases and V by 7 bases; bases with no gene match: 4. The CDR3 nucleotides read TGTGCCAGTACCGCGGGACAGTATAATTCACCCCTCCACTTT. Translating gives CASTAGQYNSPLHF.

The V call is TRBV6-5, the J call TRBJ1-2; 11 bases line up with TRBD1. The germline gives CDR1 MNHEY, CDR2 SVGAGI. CDR3 length equals 15 residues. Unmatched junction bases numbered 5, after V lost 4 bases and J lost 4 bases. The CDR3 nucleotides read TGTGCCAGCAGTTGGGGACAGGGGGTAAGCTATGGCTACACCTTC. It specifies CASSWGQGVSYGYTF.

This chain connects TRBV7-9 to TRBJ1-2, with 7 positions matching TRBD1. This CDR3 has 14 residues. From germline, CDR1 is SEHNR and CDR2 FQNEAQ (reference sequence). V shed 2 bases and J 6 bases; nucleotides not matched to a gene: 6. The CDR3 region has the DNA TGTGCCAGCAGCTTACCCCGACAGGGCCATGGCTACACCTTC. Its protein is CASSLPRQGHGYTF.

This chain connects TRBV5-1 to TRBJ2-6; D call uncertain. The CDR3 sequence is 13 residues long. Germline loops: CDR1 SGHRS, CDR2 YFSETQ. Trimming took off 7 bases at V and 4 bases at J, with 9 bases between the two ends. The CDR3 is CASSISGANVLTF. The CDR3 DNA is TGCGCCAGCTCAATTTCCGGGGCCAACGTCCTGACTTTC.

The rearrangement uses TRBV30 and TRBJ2-3; 8 bases match TRBD1. The CDR3 is made up of 14 amino acids. V lost 3 bases, J lost 3 bases, and 5 bases stayed unmatched. Germline lookup yields CDR1 GTSNPN and CDR2 SVGIG (reference sequence). CDR3 in amino acids: CAWRLGQGTDTQYF. Written as DNA, the CDR3 is TGTGCCTGGAGGCTAGGACAGGGAACAGATACGCAGTATTTT.

V and J are TRBV6-5 and TRBJ1-4, with a tentative D call TRBD1 (6 bases). Germline values: CDR1 MNHEY, CDR2 SVGAGI. This CDR3 contains 15 residues. V dropped 8 bases and J dropped 4 bases, with 17 bases sitting between them. The CDR3 protein is CASLPPGTHNEKLFF. The CDR3 bases are TGTGCCAGCCTCCCTCCCGGGACACATAATGAAAAACTGTTTTTT.